This T cell receptor (beta chain) appears in the sequencing data of a study of T cell responses to AZD1222 COVID-19 vaccine. Study conclusions and caveats: Mapped onto spike, vaccine-associated CD4 TCRs spanned it and were dominant at 160-218 and 743-854. Clonal diversity was possibly underestimated; the donors were predominantly white British and more often female. Reports indicate that nearly half of spike-specific TCRs are directed at unmutated variant regions. Only five or six people who got AZD1222 tested seropositive at baseline.

Only in-frame clones appear in the TCRdb table, and some are missing; sequencing was by immunoSEQ multiplex PCR. The sample includes 120,000 or so clones, 90% of them seen just once. As for this clone: Its antigen is as yet unknown.

The CDR3 runs 12 residues. Germline V gives CDR1 SEHNR, CDR2 FQNEAQ (reference sequence). The V end was cut by 5 bases, the J end by 2 bases, with 7 bases between. This TCR derives from an adult in good health. This chain connects TRBV7-9 to TRBJ2-7; D is undetermined. Source: peripheral blood, taken on day 0 of AZD1222 vaccination. The CDR3 bases are TGTGCCAGCAGCCCAAACCCCTACGAGCAGTACTTC. Translating gives CASSPNPYEQYF.